The next 2 T cell receptor beta chains were all read from a single sample in a study of T cell changes during pregnancy in multiple sclerosis. Only in-frame clones appear in the TCRdb table, and some are missing; sequencing was by immunoSEQ multiplex PCR. The sample contains approximately 40,000 clones, about 91% of which appear only once. The sample was CD8+ T cells from peripheral blood mononuclear cells, taken after pregnancy. The receptors here all came from a female donor with multiple sclerosis, enrolled in a pregnancy study.

The rearrangement links TRBV9 to TRBJ2-7; TRBD2 matches 10 bases. Per the germline V gene, CDR1 is SGDLS and CDR2 is YYNGEE. The V and J ends lost 1 base and 5 bases, in that order; junction bases with no gene match: 12. There are 17 residues in the CDR3. The CDR3 DNA reads as TGTGCCAGCAGCGTATGGCCTAGCGGGGGCCTGGGGGACGAGCAGTACTTC. Protein: CASSVWPSGGLGDEQYF.

The CDR3 nucleotides are TGTGCCAGTAGTAGGCGGCGGGAGGCGAACACCGGGGAGCTGTTTTTT. Its protein product is CASSRRREANTGELFF. The chain carries TRBV19 and TRBJ2-2; 8 bases are a match to TRBD2. With 4 bases clipped from V and 0 bases from J, the junction kept 4 bases outside the gene matches. The CDR3 consists of 16 residues. Germline V gene lookup returns CDR1 LNHDA and CDR2 SQIVND (reference sequence). The complete variable domain, with remaining parts taken from reference TRBV19 and TRBJ2-2, reads DGGITQSPKYLFRKEGQNVTLSCEQNLNHDAMYWYRQDPGQGLRLIYYSQIVNDFQKGDIAEGYSVSREKKESFPLTVTSAQKNPTAFYLCASSRRREANTGELFFGEGSRLTVL.